One sample yielded the 27 T cell receptor beta chains listed below, sequenced in a study of control samples from healthy donors and cancer patients. The protocol was immunoSEQ multiplex PCR, while the TCRdb copy is restricted to in-frame clones and leaves out a portion. The sample has 25,000 to 30,000 clones, approximately 85% seen once. Material for sequencing was PBMCs. The receptor set was obtained from a woman aged 60-70 years with head and neck cancer.

The DNA for the CDR3 is TGTGCCACCAGGAACACCGGGGAGCTGTTTTTT. Protein sequence: CATRNTGELFF. The rearrangement links TRBV24-1 to TRBJ2-2; D gene unclear. V dropped 7 bases and J dropped 1 base, with 0 bases sitting between them. There are 11 residues in the CDR3. The germline CDR1 and CDR2 sequences are KGHDR and SFDVKD.

The genes are TRBV2 and TRBJ1-5; a possible D gene is TRBD1 (6 bases). CDR3 length equals 14 residues. CDR1 is SNHLY and CDR2 is FYNNEI in the germline V gene. With 3 bases removed from V and 5 bases from J, the gap between germline ends came to 11 bases. The DNA of the CDR3 is TGTGCCAGCAGTGAGGACAGTGCATATCAGCCCCAGCATTTT. It encodes CASSEDSAYQPQHF.

J is TRBJ2-1 and V is TRBV30, with a weak D call TRBD1 (6 bases). V lost 3 bases to trimming and J lost 13 bases, with 16 bases between them. The CDR3 length is 12 residues. Germline V lookup: CDR1 GTSNPN, CDR2 SVGIG (reference sequence). DNA for the CDR3: TGTGCCTGGAGGGGGGCGACCGGGTTACAGTTCTTC. It is translated as CAWRGATGLQFF.

The rearrangement uses TRBV7-2 and TRBJ2-3; TRBD2 might be the D (5 bases). The V and J ends lost 4 bases and 0 bases respectively, with 11 bases between them. This CDR3 is built from 15 residues. The germline gives CDR1 SGHTA, CDR2 FQGNSA. The DNA of the CDR3 is TGTGCCAGCAGCTGGGGAGCGTATAGCACAGATACGCAGTATTTT. This sequence encodes CASSWGAYSTDTQYF.

V usage is TRBV5-5 and J usage is TRBJ2-7, with a tentative D call TRBD1 (5 bases). Germline CDR1 SGHKS, CDR2 YYEKEE (reference sequence). This CDR3 is built from 12 residues. V lost 9 bases to trimming and J lost 9 bases, with 19 bases between them. The CDR3, as DNA: TGTGCCAAGCCCGGTGGGCAGGGTGTGCAGTACTTC. Protein product: CAKPGGQGVQYF. The whole variable domain, filled in from reference TRBV5-5 and TRBJ2-7, reads DAGVTQSPTHLIKTRGQQVTLRCSPISGHKSVSWYQQVLGQGPQFIFQYYEKEERGRGNFPDRFSARQFPNYSSELNVNALLLGDSALYLCAKPGGQGVQYFGPGTRLTVT.

This sequence joins TRBV7-6 and TRBJ2-3; unclear D gene. The CDR3 is made up of 12 amino acids. Germline values: CDR1 SGHVS, CDR2 FNYEAQ. V dropped 5 bases and J dropped 2 bases, with 5 bases sitting between them. The CDR3 DNA follows: TGTGCCAGCAGCCAAAACACAGATACGCAGTATTTT. Protein: CASSQNTDTQYF. Supplemented by reference TRBV7-6 and TRBJ2-3, the full variable domain reads GAGVSQSPRYKVTKRGQDVALRCDPISGHVSLYWYRQALGQGPEFLTYFNYEAQQDKSGLPNDRFSAERPEGSISTLTIQRTEQRDSAMYRCASSQNTDTQYFGPGTRLTVL.

This rearrangement joins TRBV2 to TRBJ2-7; 7 bases fit TRBD1. The ends lost 2 bases at V and 5 bases at J; junction bases unmatched: 12. The CDR3 spans 16 residues. Germline V gives CDR1 SNHLY, CDR2 FYNNEI. The CDR3 loop is CASSELTLTGNDEQYF. As DNA, the CDR3 is TGTGCCAGCAGTGAATTGACCCTGACAGGGAATGACGAGCAGTACTTC.

This clone has more than one count but fewer than ten. The chain carries TRBV5-1 and TRBJ1-1; D not resolved. CDR3 length: 15 amino acids. CDR1 is SGHRS and CDR2 is YFSETQ in the germline V gene. V was cut by 4 bases and J by 1 base, with 14 bases left in between. The CDR3 spells CASSPSGRQNTEAFF. As DNA, the CDR3 is TGCGCCAGCAGCCCTTCGGGCAGGCAGAACACTGAAGCTTTCTTT.

This clone occurred a few times. The V call is TRBV5-8, the J call TRBJ2-5; 9 nucleotides match TRBD1. Germline V lookup: CDR1 SGHTS, CDR2 YDEGEE. The V and J ends lost 4 bases and 5 bases, in that order; junction bases with no gene match: 12. The CDR3 contains 16 residues. CDR3 nucleotides: TGTGCCAGCAGCCAAAAGACAGGGGGAGTATCGGAGACCCAGTACTTC. Encoded protein: CASSQKTGGVSETQYF.

The genes are TRBV21-1 and TRBJ1-1; TRBD1, the table's D call, lacks a check against the DNA. TRBV21-1 counts as a pseudogene. The CDR3 covers 13 residues. The CDR3 sequence: CASPDTLNTEAFF. CDR3 coding DNA: TGTGCCAGCCCGGACACCTTGAACACTGAAGCTTTCTTT.

The CDR3 reads CASSLVSYEQYF. The CDR3 nucleotides read TGCGCCAGCAGCTTGGTAAGCTACGAGCAGTACTTC. The chain uses TRBV5-1 and TRBJ2-7; D is uncertain. The length of the CDR3 is 12 residues. Germline V CDR1 and CDR2: SGHRS, YFSETQ. The V gene lost 0 bases and the J gene lost 3 bases, with 4 bases spanning the gap.

The rearrangement joins TRBV7-3 to TRBJ2-1; D perhaps matches TRBD2 (5 bases). V gave up 5 bases and J gave up 8 bases, with 16 bases separating them. The CDR3 runs 14 residues. CDR1 SGHTA and CDR2 FQGTGA come from the germline V gene. DNA for the CDR3: TGTGCCAGCAGCCCTCTTTCCGGGGTACATGAGCAGTTCTTC. Its translation: CASSPLSGVHEQFF.

This rearrangement joins TRBV5-4 to TRBJ2-3; 8 bases match TRBD2. The germline V gene encodes CDR1 SGHNT and CDR2 YYREEE (reference sequence). V dropped 4 bases and J dropped 4; count of bases not matched to a gene: 14. The CDR3 has 17 residues. The CDR3 DNA reads TGTGCCAGCAGCGCCCCTAGAGGGGGGCGGGGGGCAGATACGCAGTATTTT. Residues: CASSAPRGGRGADTQYF.

The J gene is TRBJ1-5, the V gene TRBV4-3, with D tentatively TRBD1 (6 bases). CDR1 is LGHNA, CDR2 YSLEER, per germline. The CDR3 is 16 residues long. The V gene lost 0 bases and the J gene lost 2 bases, with 11 bases spanning the gap. The CDR3 spells CASSQDIRGGNQPQHF. The CDR3 nucleotides are TGCGCCAGCAGCCAAGATATCAGGGGAGGCAATCAGCCCCAGCATTTT.

V gene TRBV28 combines with J gene TRBJ2-2; D is undetermined. CDR1 is MDHEN, CDR2 SYDVKM, per germline. This CDR3 is built from 14 residues. V dropped 1 base and J dropped 3 bases, with 6 bases sitting between them. The CDR3 region has the DNA TGTGCCAGCAGTTTATACGTAGACACCGGGGAGCTGTTTTTT. This codes for CASSLYVDTGELFF.

This chain joins TRBV14 and TRBJ2-1, with 7 bases aligning to TRBD2. The CDR3 runs to 16 residues. The germline CDR1 and CDR2 sequences are SGHDN and FVKESK. The V and J ends lost 1 base and 4 bases, in that order; junction bases with no gene match: 7. CDR3 loop: CASSQVVSGTYNEQFF. The CDR3 DNA is TGTGCCAGCAGCCAAGTCGTCAGCGGGACTTACAATGAGCAGTTCTTC.

This clone has a single count. The genes are TRBV6-2 or TRBV6-3 and TRBJ2-7, with D possibly being TRBD1 (6 bases). V shed 6 bases and J shed 2 bases, with 23 bases lying between them. The germline gives CDR1 MNHEY, CDR2 SVGEGT. The CDR3 spans 17 residues. The CDR3 bases are TGTGCCAGCAGCGACAGGCGGTATGGCAGGGGTGCCTACGAGCAGTACTTC. Translated, it gives CASSDRRYGRGAYEQYF.

V usage is TRBV24-1 and J usage is TRBJ2-7, with TRBD1 matching over 8 bases. V trimming: 3 bases; J trimming: 0 bases; junction bases outside the gene matches: 6. Germline loops: CDR1 KGHDR, CDR2 SFDVKD. The CDR3 is 16 residues long. In nucleotides, the CDR3 is TGTGCCACCAGTGATCCGGGGACAGGAAGCTCCTACGAGCAGTACTTC. It encodes CATSDPGTGSSYEQYF.

The rearrangement uses TRBV3-1 (or the pseudogene TRBV3-2) and TRBJ2-3; a weak D match, TRBD2 (6 bases). The CDR3 runs to 16 residues. Germline lookup yields CDR1 LGHDT and CDR2 YNNKEL (reference sequence). The V end lost 4 bases, the J end lost 2 bases, and 16 bases lay between the germline ends. The CDR3 is CASSPDTRTTTDTQYF. The CDR3 region has the DNA TGTGCCAGCAGCCCCGACACCCGGACTACCACAGATACGCAGTATTTT.

V usage is TRBV7-2 and J usage is TRBJ2-1; 11 bases fit TRBD2. The V gene's germline CDR1 is SGHTA and CDR2 FQGNSA. V was pared by 5 bases and J by 5 bases, with 5 bases of the junction left unmatched. The CDR3 consists of 15 residues. CDR3 in DNA: TGTGCCAGCAGCATCACTAGCGGGAGAAACAATGAGCAGTTCTTC. It yields the protein CASSITSGRNNEQFF.

J is TRBJ1-5 and V is TRBV9; D call uncertain. The CDR3 has 15 amino acids. V was trimmed by 4 bases and J by 5 bases, leaving 16 bases between them. Germline CDR1 is SGDLS and CDR2 is YYNGEE. CDR3 region: CASSQFSGVDQPQHF. The CDR3 DNA sequence: TGTGCCAGCAGCCAGTTTAGCGGCGTTGATCAGCCCCAGCATTTT.

The chain employs TRBV6-5 and TRBJ1-5; 9 nucleotides match TRBD1. CDR1 and CDR2 (germline): MNHEY, SVGAGI. Trimming took 4 bases from V and 4 from J; bases not matched to a gene: 5. The length of the CDR3 is 15 residues. The CDR3 region is CASSLTGQGNQPQHF. CDR3 nucleotides: TGTGCCAGCAGTTTAACGGGACAGGGAAATCAGCCCCAGCATTTT.

This chain links TRBV7-8 with TRBJ1-1; D not resolved. The germline V and J ends were trimmed by 0 bases and 4 bases, with 9 bases remaining between them. CDR1 and CDR2 from the germline V gene are SGHVS and FQNEAQ. The CDR3 runs 14 residues. The chain's CDR3 is CASSLATSRTEAFF. The CDR3 DNA reads TGTGCCAGCAGCTTAGCCACATCCCGCACTGAAGCTTTCTTT.

This clone was observed once. This chain joins TRBV19 and TRBJ2-7; 8 nucleotides align to TRBD2. The germline V gene encodes CDR1 LNHDA and CDR2 SQIVND (reference sequence). The V and J ends lost 5 bases and 0 bases, in that order; junction bases with no gene match: 3. The length of the CDR3 is 14 residues. CDR3 in amino acids: CASSVGTSSYEQYF. The CDR3 nucleotides are TGTGCCAGTAGTGTAGGGACTAGCTCCTACGAGCAGTACTTC.

This clone has only one observation. This rearrangement joins TRBV6-5 to TRBJ2-3, with D possibly TRBD2 on 6 matching bases. Germline V gives CDR1 MNHEY, CDR2 SVGAGI. The CDR3 is 15 amino acids. The V and J ends lost 3 bases and 3 bases respectively, with 13 bases between them. CDR3 region: CASSYEGGDTDTQYF. The CDR3 nucleotides are TGTGCCAGCAGTTATGAGGGAGGAGATACAGATACGCAGTATTTT.

This sequence joins TRBV6-5 and TRBJ2-7; TRBD1 or TRBD2 may be the D gene (5 bases each). CDR1 is MNHEY, CDR2 SVGAGI, per germline. This CDR3 spans 12 amino acids. V shed 7 bases and J shed 7 bases, with 14 bases lying between them. The CDR3 loop reads CASTLGTREQYF. CDR3 nucleotide sequence: TGTGCCAGCACCCTTGGGACCCGTGAGCAGTACTTC.

A few counts support this clone. This same CDR3 is encoded by further DNA sequences in the sample. The chain joins TRBV6-5 to TRBJ2-1; D not certain. V shed 3 bases and J shed 0 bases, with 12 bases lying between them. CDR1 and CDR2 from the germline V gene are MNHEY and SVGAGI. The CDR3 length is 16 residues. For the CDR3, the DNA is TGTGCCAGCAGTTATGAGCCTACAAGCTCCTACAATGAGCAGTTCTTC. It encodes CASSYEPTSSYNEQFF.